This T cell receptor beta chain was documented in a study of cytomegalovirus exposure and HLA in healthy donors. The study, taken as a whole, reports: As confirmed in vitro, a few CMV-associated chains were specific for CMV antigens.

CDR3 size: 13 residues. V lost 4 bases to trimming and J lost 4 bases, with 9 bases between them. Germline assignment: CDR1 SGHDT and CDR2 YYEEEE. Libraries were prepared by immunoSEQ multiplex PCR; TCRdb keeps only in-frame clonotypes and omits some of them. The data hold roughly 100,000 clones, with about 88% observed a single time. Of note for this clone: Its antigen is unidentified.

The material sequenced was PBMCs. The chain couples TRBV5-6 to TRBJ2-1, with TRBD1 as a possible D gene (5 bases). The TCR comes from a woman in her late teens or twenties in good health and CMV-seropositive. The CDR3 here is CASSLRQYNEQFF. The CDR3 nucleotides read TGTGCCAGCAGCCTAAGACAGTACAATGAGCAGTTCTTC.